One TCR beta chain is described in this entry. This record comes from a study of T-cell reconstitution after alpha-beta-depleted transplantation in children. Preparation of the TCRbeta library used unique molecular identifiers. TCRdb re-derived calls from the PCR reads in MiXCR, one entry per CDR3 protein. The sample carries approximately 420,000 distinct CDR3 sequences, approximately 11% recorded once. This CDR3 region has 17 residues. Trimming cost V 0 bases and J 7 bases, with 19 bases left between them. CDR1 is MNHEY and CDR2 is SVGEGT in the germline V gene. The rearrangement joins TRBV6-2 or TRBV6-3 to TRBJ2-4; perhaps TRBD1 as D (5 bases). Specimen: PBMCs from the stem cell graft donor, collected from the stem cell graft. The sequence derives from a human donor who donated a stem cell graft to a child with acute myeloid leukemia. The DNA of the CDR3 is TGTGCCAGCAGTTACTCCGACCCTGCATATAAGGGGAACATTCAGTACTTC. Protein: CASSYSDPAYKGNIQYF.